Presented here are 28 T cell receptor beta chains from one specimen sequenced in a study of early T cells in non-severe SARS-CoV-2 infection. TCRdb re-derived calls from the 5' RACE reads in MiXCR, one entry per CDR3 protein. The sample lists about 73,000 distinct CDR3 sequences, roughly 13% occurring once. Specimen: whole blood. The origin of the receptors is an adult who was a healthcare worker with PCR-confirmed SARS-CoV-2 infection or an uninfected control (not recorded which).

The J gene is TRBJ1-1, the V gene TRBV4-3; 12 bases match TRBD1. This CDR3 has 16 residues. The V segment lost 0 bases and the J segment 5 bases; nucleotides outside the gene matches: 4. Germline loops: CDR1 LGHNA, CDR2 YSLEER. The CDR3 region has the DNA TGCGCCAGCAGCCAAGATGCGGGACAGGGGGCGACTGAAGCTTTCTTT. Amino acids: CASSQDAGQGATEAFF.

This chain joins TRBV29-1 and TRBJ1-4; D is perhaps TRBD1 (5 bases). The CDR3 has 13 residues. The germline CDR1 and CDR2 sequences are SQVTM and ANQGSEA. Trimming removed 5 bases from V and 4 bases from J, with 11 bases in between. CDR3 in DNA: TGCAGCGTTCAGGGCAGGATTAATGAAAAACTGTTTTTT. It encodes CSVQGRINEKLFF.

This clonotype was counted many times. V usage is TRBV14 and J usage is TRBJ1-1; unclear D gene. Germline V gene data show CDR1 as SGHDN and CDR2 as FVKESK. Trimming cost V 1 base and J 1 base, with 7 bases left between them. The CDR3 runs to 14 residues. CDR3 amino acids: CASSQGIANTEAFF. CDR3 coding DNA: TGTGCCAGCAGCCAAGGGATTGCGAACACTGAAGCTTTCTTT.

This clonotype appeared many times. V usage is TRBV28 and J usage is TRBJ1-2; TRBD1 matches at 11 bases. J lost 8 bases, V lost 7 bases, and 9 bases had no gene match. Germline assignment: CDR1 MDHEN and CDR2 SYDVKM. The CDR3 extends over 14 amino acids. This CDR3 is CASTVGGQGEGYTF. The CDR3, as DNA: TGTGCCAGCACCGTAGGGGGACAGGGGGAAGGCTACACCTTC.

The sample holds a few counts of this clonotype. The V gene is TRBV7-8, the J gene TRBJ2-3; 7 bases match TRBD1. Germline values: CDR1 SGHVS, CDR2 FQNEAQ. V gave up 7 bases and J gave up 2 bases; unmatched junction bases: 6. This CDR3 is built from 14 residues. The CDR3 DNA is TGTGCCAGCATCGAGGGGGCCACCACAGATACGCAGTATTTT. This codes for CASIEGATTDTQYF.

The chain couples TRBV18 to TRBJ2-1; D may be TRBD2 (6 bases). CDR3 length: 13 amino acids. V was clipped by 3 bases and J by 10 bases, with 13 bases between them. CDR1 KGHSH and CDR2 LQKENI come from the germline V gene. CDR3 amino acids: CASSPSGLEEQFF. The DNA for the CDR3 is TGTGCCAGCTCACCTTCGGGACTCGAGGAGCAGTTCTTC.

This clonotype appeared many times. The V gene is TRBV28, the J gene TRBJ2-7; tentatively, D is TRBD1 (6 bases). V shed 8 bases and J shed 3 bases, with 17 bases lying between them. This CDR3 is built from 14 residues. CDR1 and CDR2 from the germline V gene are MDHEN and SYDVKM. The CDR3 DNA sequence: TGTGCCAGCTCGGAGCAGGGGCCCAGCTACGAGCAGTACTTC. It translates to CASSEQGPSYEQYF.

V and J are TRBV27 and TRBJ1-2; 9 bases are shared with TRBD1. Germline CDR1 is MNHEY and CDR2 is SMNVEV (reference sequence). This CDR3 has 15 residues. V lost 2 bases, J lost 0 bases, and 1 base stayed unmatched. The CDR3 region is CASSLRQGANYGYTF. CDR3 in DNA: TGTGCCAGCAGTTTAAGACAGGGGGCTAACTATGGCTACACCTTC.

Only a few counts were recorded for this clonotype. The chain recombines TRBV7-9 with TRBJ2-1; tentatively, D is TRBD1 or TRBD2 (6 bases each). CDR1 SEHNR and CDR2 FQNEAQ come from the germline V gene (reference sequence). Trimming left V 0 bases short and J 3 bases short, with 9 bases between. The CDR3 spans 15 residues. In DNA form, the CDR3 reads TGTGCCAGCAGCTTAGCCGGGGGACACTACAATGAGCAGTTCTTC. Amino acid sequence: CASSLAGGHYNEQFF.

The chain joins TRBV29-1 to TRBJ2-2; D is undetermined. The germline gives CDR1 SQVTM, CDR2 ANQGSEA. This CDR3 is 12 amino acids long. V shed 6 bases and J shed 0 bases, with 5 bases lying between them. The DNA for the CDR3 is TGCAGCGTCTCGTCGAACACCGGGGAGCTGTTTTTT. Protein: CSVSSNTGELFF.

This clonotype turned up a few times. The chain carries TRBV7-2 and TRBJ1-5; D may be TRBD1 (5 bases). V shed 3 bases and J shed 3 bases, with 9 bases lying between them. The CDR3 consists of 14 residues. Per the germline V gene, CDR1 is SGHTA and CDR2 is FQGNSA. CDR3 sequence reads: CASSFDSFNQPQHF. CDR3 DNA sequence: TGTGCCAGCAGCTTCGACAGTTTCAATCAGCCCCAGCATTTT.

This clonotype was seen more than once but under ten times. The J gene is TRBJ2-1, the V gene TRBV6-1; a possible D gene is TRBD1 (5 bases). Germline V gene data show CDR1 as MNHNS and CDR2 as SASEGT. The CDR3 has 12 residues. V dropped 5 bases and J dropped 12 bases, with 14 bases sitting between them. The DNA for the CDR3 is TGTGCCAGCAGTCGACAGACCTCAGGGCAGTTCTTC. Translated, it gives CASSRQTSGQFF.

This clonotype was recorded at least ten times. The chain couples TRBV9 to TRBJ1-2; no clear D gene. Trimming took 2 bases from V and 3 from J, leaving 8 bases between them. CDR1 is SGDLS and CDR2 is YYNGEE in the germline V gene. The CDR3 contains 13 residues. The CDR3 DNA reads TGTGCCAGCAGCGTTCGGACGGACTATGGCTACACCTTC. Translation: CASSVRTDYGYTF.

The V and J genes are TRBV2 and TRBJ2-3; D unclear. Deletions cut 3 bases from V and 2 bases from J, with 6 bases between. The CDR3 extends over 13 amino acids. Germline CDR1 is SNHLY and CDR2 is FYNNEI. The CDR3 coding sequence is TGTGCCAGCAGTGACCCTTCCACAGATACGCAGTATTTT. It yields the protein CASSDPSTDTQYF. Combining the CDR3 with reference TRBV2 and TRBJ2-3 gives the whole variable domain EPEVTQTPSHQVTQMGQEVILRCVPISNHLYFYWYRQILGQKVEFLVSFYNNEISEKSEIFDDQFSVERPDGSNFTLKIRSTKLEDSAMYFCASSDPSTDTQYFGPGTRLTVL.

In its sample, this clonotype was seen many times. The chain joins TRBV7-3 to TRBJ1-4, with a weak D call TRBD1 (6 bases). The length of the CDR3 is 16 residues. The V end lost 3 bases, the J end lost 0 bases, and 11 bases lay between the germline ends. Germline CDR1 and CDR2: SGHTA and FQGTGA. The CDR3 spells CASSFGQLATNEKLFF. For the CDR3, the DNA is TGTGCCAGCAGCTTTGGACAGCTAGCAACTAATGAAAAACTGTTTTTT.

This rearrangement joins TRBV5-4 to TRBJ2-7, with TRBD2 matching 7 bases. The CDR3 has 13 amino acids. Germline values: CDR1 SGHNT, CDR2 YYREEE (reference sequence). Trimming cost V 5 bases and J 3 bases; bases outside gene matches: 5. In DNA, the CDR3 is TGTGCCAGCAGGAGCGGGACTGACTACGAGCAGTACTTC. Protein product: CASRSGTDYEQYF.

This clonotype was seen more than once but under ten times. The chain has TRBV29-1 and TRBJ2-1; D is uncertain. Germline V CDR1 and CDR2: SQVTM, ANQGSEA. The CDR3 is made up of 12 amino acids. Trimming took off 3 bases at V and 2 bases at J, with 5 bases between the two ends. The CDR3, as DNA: TGCAGCGTTGACGGACCCTACAATGAGCAGTTCTTC. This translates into CSVDGPYNEQFF.

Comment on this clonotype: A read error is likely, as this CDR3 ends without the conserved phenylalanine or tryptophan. CDR3: CASSQPVGGGKETQYS. The CDR3 nucleotides read TGTGCCAGCAGTCAGCCCGTCGGCGGGGGGAAAGAGACCCAGTACTCC. This rearrangement joins TRBV6-1 to TRBJ2-5, with 8 bases fitting TRBD2. This CDR3 has 16 residues. CDR1 MNHNS and CDR2 SASEGT come from the germline V gene. With V trimmed by 5 bases and J by 3 bases, 11 bases remained unmatched.

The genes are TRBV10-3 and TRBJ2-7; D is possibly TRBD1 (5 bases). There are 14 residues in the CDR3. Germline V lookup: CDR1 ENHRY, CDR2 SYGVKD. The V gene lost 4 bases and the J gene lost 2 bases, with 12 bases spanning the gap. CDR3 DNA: TGTGCCATCAGTGCCCCAGGGCTCCCCTACGAGCAGTACTTC. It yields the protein CAISAPGLPYEQYF.

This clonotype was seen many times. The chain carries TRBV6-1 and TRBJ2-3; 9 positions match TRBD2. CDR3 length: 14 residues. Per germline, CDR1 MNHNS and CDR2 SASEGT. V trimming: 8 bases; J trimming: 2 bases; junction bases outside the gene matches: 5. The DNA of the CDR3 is TGTGCCAGCCACAGCGGGGGGTACACAGATACGCAGTATTTT. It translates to CASHSGGYTDTQYF.

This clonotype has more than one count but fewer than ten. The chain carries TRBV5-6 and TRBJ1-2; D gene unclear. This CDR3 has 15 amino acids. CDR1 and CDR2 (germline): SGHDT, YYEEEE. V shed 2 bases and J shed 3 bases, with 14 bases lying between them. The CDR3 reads CASSFATGSHYGYTF. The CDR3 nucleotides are TGTGCCAGCAGCTTCGCTACCGGGTCACACTATGGCTACACCTTC.

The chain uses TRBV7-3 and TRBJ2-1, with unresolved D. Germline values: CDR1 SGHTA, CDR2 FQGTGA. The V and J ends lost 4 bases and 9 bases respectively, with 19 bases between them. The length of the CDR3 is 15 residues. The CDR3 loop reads CASSSTPMASGEQFF. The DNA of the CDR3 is TGTGCCAGCAGCTCCACCCCGATGGCTTCCGGTGAGCAGTTCTTC.

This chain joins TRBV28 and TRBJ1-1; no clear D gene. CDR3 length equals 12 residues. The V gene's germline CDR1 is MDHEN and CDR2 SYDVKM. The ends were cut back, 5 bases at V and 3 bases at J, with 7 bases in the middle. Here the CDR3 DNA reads TGTGCCAGCAGTACGGGGTACACTGAAGCTTTCTTT. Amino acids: CASSTGYTEAFF.

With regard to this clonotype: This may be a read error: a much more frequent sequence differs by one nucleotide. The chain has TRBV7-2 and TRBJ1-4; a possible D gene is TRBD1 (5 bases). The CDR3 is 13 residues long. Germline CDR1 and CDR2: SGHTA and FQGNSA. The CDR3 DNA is TGTGTCACCTCCGGCCTGGGGCATGAAAAACTGTTTTTT. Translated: CVTSGLGHEKLFF. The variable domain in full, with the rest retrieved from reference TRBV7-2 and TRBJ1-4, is GAGVSQSPSNKVTEKGKDVELRCDPISGHTALYWYRQSLGQGLEFLIYFQGNSAPDKSGLPSDRFSAERTGGSVSTLTIQRTQQEDSAVYLCVTSGLGHEKLFFGSGTQLSVL.

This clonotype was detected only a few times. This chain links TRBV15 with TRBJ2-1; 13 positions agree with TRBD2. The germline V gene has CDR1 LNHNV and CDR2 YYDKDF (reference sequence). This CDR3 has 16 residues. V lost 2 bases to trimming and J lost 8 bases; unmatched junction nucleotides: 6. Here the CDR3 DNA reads TGTGCCACCAGCAGAACAACTAGCGGGGGGGCGGATGAGCAGTTCTTC. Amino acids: CATSRTTSGGADEQFF.

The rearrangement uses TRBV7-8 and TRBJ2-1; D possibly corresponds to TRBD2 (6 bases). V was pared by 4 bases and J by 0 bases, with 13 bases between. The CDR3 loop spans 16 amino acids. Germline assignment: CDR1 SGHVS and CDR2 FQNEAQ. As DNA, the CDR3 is TGTGCCAGCAGCTGGCCCCCCGGGGGCTCCTACAATGAGCAGTTCTTC. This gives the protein CASSWPPGGSYNEQFF.

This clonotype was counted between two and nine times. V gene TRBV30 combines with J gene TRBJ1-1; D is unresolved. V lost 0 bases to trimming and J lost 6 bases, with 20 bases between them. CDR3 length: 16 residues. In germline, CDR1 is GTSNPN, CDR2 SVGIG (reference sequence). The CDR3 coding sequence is TGTGCCTGGAGTGTTGAAATGCTGAGCTTCGACGCTGAAGCTTTCTTT. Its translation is CAWSVEMLSFDAEAFF.

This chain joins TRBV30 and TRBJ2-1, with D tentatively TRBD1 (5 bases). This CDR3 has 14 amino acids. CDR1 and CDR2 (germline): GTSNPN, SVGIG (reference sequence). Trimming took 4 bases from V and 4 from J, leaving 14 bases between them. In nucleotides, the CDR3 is TGTGCCTGGACCCCCACCAGGGTATACAATGAGCAGTTCTTC. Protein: CAWTPTRVYNEQFF.